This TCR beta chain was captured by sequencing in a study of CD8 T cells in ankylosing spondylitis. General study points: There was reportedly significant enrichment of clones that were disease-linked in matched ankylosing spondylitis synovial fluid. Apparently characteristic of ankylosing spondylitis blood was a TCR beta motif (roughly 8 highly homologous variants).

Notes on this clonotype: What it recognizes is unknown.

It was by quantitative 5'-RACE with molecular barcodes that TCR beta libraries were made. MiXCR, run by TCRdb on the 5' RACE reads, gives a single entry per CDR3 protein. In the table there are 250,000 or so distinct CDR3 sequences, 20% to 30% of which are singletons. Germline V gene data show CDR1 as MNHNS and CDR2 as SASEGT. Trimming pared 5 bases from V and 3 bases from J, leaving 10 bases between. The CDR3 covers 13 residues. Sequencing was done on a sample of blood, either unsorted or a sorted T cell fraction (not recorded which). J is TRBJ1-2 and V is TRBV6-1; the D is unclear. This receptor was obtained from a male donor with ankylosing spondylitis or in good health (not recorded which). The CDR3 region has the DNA TGTGCCAGCAGTCCGGACGATCACTATGGCTACACCTTC. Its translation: CASSPDDHYGYTF.